This T cell receptor beta chain was sequenced in a study of T-cell memory formation after mild COVID-19. Study summary: Clusters were largely donor specific. Study-level points and caveats: Clones that contracted from day 15 to 85 were balanced CD4/CD8, while later expanders leaned CD4+. Some responding clones appeared in pre-infection memory, suggesting cross-reactive memory joined. Second-wave clones reaching peak frequency on day 37 lacked confirmed SARS-CoV-2 specificity.

Germline V lookup: CDR1 DFQATT, CDR2 SNEGSKA (reference sequence). This CDR3 spans 13 amino acids. Trimming removed 4 bases at V and 10 bases at J, with 19 bases between. MiXCR, run by TCRdb on the 5' RACE reads, gives a single entry per CDR3 protein. The sample holds around 250,000 distinct CDR3 sequences, around 15% seen once. As for this clonotype: The antigen is not known.

This chain uses TRBV20-1 with TRBJ1-1; tentative D call: TRBD1 (6 bases). This TCR came from a man between 18 and 35 years old who had mild COVID-19 (a few samples of this study predate the infection). Cell type and time point are not known. Sequencing input: PBMCs or a T cell subset sorted from them (not recorded which). The CDR3 DNA reads as TGCAGTGCTACGAGATCGAATTTGGGGGCAGCTTTCTTT. Amino acid sequence: CSATRSNLGAAFF.